The rows below give T cell receptor beta chains drawn from one sample of a study of T-cell reconstitution after alpha-beta-depleted transplantation in children. TCRdb passed the PCR reads through MiXCR, listing each CDR3 protein once. The sample lists around 480,000 distinct CDR3 sequences, approximately 29% occurring once. Sequenced here: PBMCs from the stem cell graft donor, sampled from the stem cell graft. The receptors here all came from a human donor who donated a stem cell graft to a child with aplastic anemia. Both conserved end residues are part of each CDR3. Fields, in order: J gene, D gene, V gene, clone size, CDR3 protein, CDR3 DNA. D genes are given only for firm matches. Clone size is not always given. Where it is, it says once, few, many or a class for expanded clones.

J: TRBJ2-1; D: TRBD2; V: TRBV7-9; size: -; CDR3: CASSSGLALGSEQFF; DNA: TGTGCCAGCAGCTCGGGACTAGCTCTTGGAAGTGAGCAGTTCTTC
J: TRBJ2-4; D: TRBD1; V: TRBV7-2; size: few; CDR3: CASSTDRRSSRYF; DNA: TGTGCCAGCAGTACGGACAGGCGATCTAGCCGGTACTTC
J: TRBJ2-3; D: -; V: TRBV7-8; size: few; CDR3: CASSLGQRRADTQYF; DNA: TGTGCCAGCAGCTTGGGGCAGAGACGGGCGGATACGCAGTATTTT
J: TRBJ2-3; D: TRBD2; V: TRBV11-3; size: few; CDR3: CASSTIGLAVSTDTQYF; DNA: TGTGCCAGCAGCACCATAGGACTAGCAGTTAGCACAGATACGCAGTATTTT
J: TRBJ1-2; D: -; V: TRBV20-1; size: few; CDR3: CSASDSFYGYTF; DNA: TGCAGTGCTTCGGACAGCTTCTATGGCTACACCTTC
J: TRBJ2-5; D: TRBD2; V: TRBV5-5; size: -; CDR3: CASSSGLAGWEQETQYF; DNA: TGTGCCAGCAGCTCAGGACTAGCGGGTTGGGAACAAGAGACCCAGTACTTC
J: TRBJ2-1; D: TRBD2; V: TRBV28; size: few; CDR3: CASTSGAKFSYNEQFF; DNA: TGTGCCAGCACTAGCGGGGCAAAATTCTCCTACAATGAGCAGTTCTTC
J: TRBJ1-1; D: -; V: TRBV21-1; size: -; CDR3: CASSKICTSAGQGKAFF; DNA: TGTGCCAGCAGCAAAATCTGTACGTCGGCGGGACAGGGGAAAGCTTTCTTT
J: TRBJ2-7; D: -; V: TRBV29-1; size: -; CDR3: CSVVQGSYEQYF; DNA: TGCAGCGTTGTTCAGGGCTCCTACGAGCAGTACTTC
J: TRBJ1-1; D: -; V: TRBV3-1; size: few; CDR3: CASSQVFSVPTTEAFF; DNA: TGTGCCAGCAGCCAAGTGTTTTCCGTACCGACCACTGAAGCTTTCTTT
J: TRBJ2-7; D: -; V: TRBV29-1; size: many; CDR3: CSVRAGTVGYEQYF; DNA: TGCAGCGTGAGGGCGGGAACGGTAGGCTACGAGCAGTACTTC
J: TRBJ2-3; D: TRBD2; V: TRBV7-9; size: -; CDR3: CASSPPSGGTARWYF; DNA: TGTGCCAGCAGCCCTCCCAGCGGGGGGACTGCACGTTGGTATTTT
J: TRBJ2-2; D: -; V: TRBV20-1; size: few; CDR3: CSASSQHGPGELFF; DNA: TGCAGTGCTAGTAGTCAACACGGTCCCGGGGAGCTGTTTTTT
J: TRBJ2-5; D: -; V: TRBV2; size: few; CDR3: CASSVYSQETQYF; DNA: TGTGCCAGCAGTGTATATAGCCAAGAGACCCAGTACTTC
J: TRBJ2-2; D: TRBD1; V: TRBV5-6; size: -; CDR3: CASSSISGTGYSNTGELFF; DNA: TGTGCCAGCAGCTCAATCTCCGGGACAGGGTACTCGAACACCGGGGAGCTGTTTTTT
J: TRBJ1-1; D: -; V: TRBV20-1; size: -; CDR3: CSARRTVLNTEAFF; DNA: TGCAGTGCTAGACGGACAGTTTTGAACACTGAAGCTTTCTTT
J: TRBJ2-1; D: -; V: TRBV24-1; size: few; CDR3: CATSDSGGDEQFF; DNA: TGTGCCACCAGTGATTCAGGAGGGGATGAGCAGTTCTTC
J: TRBJ2-2; D: -; V: TRBV29-1; size: many; CDR3: CSVKQGSANTGELFF; DNA: TGCAGCGTTAAACAGGGTTCGGCGAACACCGGGGAGCTGTTTTTT
J: TRBJ1-2; D: -; V: TRBV4-3; size: once; CDR3: CASSQAGTRENYGYTF; DNA: TGCGCCAGCAGCCAAGCCGGGACCAGGGAAAACTATGGCTACACCTTC
J: TRBJ2-2; D: -; V: TRBV20-1; size: few; CDR3: CSAPVRQHTGELFF; DNA: TGCAGTGCACCAGTACGACAACACACCGGGGAGCTGTTTTTT
J: TRBJ2-3; D: TRBD2; V: TRBV20-1; size: few; CDR3: CSVLRLAGVRDTQYF; DNA: TGCAGTGTCCTCAGACTAGCGGGAGTAAGAGATACGCAGTATTTT
J: TRBJ2-7; D: TRBD2; V: TRBV10-3; size: -; CDR3: CAISGTSGYEQYF; DNA: TGTGCCATCAGTGGGACTAGCGGATACGAGCAGTACTTC
J: TRBJ2-7; D: -; V: TRBV12-3/TRBV12-4; size: -; CDR3: CASSRQVSHEQYF; DNA: TGTGCCAGCAGCAGACAGGTTTCCCACGAGCAGTACTTC
J: TRBJ1-1; D: -; V: TRBV29-1; size: -; CDR3: CSVISALNTEAFF; DNA: TGCAGCGTCATATCGGCCCTAAACACTGAAGCTTTCTTT
J: TRBJ2-1; D: TRBD2; V: TRBV5-4; size: -; CDR3: CASSPTGLAGDNEQFF; DNA: TGTGCCAGCAGCCCGACAGGACTAGCGGGAGACAATGAGCAGTTCTTC
J: TRBJ2-2; D: TRBD1; V: TRBV20-1; size: few; CDR3: CSATQGQRRTGELFF; DNA: TGCAGTGCTACTCAGGGACAGCGAAGGACCGGGGAGCTGTTTTTT
J: TRBJ2-3; D: -; V: TRBV3-1; size: once; CDR3: CASSQDQGKRRGLTDTQYF; DNA: TGTGCCAGCAGCCAAGATCAGGGGAAGCGGAGGGGACTCACAGATACGCAGTATTTT